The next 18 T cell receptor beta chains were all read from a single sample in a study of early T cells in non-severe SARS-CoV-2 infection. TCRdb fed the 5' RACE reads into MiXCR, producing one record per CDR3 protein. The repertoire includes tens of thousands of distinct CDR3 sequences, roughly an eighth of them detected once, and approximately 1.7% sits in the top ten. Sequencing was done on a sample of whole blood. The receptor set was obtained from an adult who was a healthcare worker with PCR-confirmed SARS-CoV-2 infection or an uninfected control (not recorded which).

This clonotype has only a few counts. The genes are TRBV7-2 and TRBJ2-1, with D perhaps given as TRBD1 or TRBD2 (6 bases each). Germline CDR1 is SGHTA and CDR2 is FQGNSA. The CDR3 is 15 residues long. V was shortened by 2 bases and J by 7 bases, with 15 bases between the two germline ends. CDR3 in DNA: TGTGCCAGCAGCTTATCGTTGGGGGGCTTTAATGAGCAGTTCTTC. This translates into CASSLSLGGFNEQFF.

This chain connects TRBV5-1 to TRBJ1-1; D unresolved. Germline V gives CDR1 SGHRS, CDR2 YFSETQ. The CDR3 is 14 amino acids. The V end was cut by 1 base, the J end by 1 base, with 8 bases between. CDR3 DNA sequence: TGCGCCAGCAGCTTGATGACGGCGAACACTGAAGCTTTCTTT. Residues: CASSLMTANTEAFF.

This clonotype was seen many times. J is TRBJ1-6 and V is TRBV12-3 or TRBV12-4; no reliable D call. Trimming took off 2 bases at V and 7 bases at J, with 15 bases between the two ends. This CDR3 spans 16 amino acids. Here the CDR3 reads CASSLFGGGKNSPLHF. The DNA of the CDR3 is TGTGCCAGCAGTTTATTTGGTGGCGGAAAGAATTCACCCCTCCACTTT.

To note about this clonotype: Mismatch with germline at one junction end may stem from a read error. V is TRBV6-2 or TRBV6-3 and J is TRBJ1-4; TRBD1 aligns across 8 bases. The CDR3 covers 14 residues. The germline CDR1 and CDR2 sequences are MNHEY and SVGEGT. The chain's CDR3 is CASSPQGENGKLFF. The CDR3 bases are TGTGCCAGCAGCCCACAGGGGGAAAATGGAAAACTGTTTTTT.

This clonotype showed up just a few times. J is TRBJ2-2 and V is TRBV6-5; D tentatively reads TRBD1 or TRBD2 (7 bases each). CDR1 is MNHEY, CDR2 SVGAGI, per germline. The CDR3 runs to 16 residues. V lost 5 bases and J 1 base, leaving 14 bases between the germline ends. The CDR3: CASSPPGGGNTGELFF. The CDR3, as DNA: TGTGCCAGCAGTCCCCCAGGGGGGGGGAACACCGGGGAGCTGTTTTTT.

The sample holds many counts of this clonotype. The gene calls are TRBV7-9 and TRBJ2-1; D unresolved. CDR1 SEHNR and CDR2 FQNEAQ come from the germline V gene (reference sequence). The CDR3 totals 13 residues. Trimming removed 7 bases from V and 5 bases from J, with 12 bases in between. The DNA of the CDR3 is TGTGCCAGCACCGAGGTCAACCACAATGAGCAGTTCTTC. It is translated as CASTEVNHNEQFF.

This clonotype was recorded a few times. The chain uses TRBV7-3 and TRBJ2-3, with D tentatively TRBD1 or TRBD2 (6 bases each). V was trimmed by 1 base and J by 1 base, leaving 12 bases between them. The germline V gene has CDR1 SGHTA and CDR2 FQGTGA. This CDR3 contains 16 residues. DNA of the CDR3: TGTGCCAGCAGCTTAAGGTCGGGGGCCGGCACAGATACGCAGTATTTT. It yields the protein CASSLRSGAGTDTQYF.

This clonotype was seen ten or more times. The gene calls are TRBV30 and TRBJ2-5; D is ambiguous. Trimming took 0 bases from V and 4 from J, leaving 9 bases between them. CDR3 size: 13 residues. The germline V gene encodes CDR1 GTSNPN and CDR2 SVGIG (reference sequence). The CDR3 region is CAWSVAARETQYF. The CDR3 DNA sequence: TGTGCCTGGAGTGTCGCAGCCCGAGAGACCCAGTACTTC.

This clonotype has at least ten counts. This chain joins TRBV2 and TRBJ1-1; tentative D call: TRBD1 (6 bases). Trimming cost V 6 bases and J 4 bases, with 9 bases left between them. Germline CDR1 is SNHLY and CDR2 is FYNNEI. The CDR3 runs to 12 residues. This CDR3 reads CASRDSGTEAFF. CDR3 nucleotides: TGTGCCAGCAGGGACAGTGGCACTGAAGCTTTCTTT. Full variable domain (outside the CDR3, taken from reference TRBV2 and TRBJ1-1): EPEVTQTPSHQVTQMGQEVILRCVPISNHLYFYWYRQILGQKVEFLVSFYNNEISEKSEIFDDQFSVERPDGSNFTLKIRSTKLEDSAMYFCASRDSGTEAFFGQGTRLTVV.

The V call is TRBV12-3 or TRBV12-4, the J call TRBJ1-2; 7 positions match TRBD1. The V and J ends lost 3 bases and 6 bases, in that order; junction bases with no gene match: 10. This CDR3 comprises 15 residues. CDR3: CASSLRTGAMDGYTF. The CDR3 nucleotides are TGTGCCAGCAGTTTGAGGACAGGAGCGATGGATGGCTACACCTTC.

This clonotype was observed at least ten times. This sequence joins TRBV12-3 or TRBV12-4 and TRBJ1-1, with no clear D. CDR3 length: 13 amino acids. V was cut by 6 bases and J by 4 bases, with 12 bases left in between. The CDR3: CASRPRMGTEAFF. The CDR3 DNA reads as TGTGCCAGCAGGCCGAGGATGGGCACTGAAGCTTTCTTT.

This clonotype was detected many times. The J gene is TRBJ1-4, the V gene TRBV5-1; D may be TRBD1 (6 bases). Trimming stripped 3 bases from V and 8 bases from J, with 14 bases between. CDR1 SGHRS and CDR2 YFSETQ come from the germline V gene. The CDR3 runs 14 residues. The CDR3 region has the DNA TGCGCCAGCAGCTACAGGGCAAGTGGCGAAAAACTGTTTTTT. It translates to CASSYRASGEKLFF.

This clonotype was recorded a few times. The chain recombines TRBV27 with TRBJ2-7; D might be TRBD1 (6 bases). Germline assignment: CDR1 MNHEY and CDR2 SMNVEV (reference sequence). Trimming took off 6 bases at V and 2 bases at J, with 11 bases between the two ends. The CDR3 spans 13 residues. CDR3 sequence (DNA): TGTGCCAGCAGCCATGGACAGACCTACGAGCAGTACTTC. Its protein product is CASSHGQTYEQYF.

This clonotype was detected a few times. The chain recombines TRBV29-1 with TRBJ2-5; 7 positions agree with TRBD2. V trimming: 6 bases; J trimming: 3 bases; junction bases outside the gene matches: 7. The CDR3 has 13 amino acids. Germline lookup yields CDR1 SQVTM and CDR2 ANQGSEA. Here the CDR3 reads CSVDRDYEETQYF. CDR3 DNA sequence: TGCAGCGTGGACCGGGACTACGAAGAGACCCAGTACTTC.

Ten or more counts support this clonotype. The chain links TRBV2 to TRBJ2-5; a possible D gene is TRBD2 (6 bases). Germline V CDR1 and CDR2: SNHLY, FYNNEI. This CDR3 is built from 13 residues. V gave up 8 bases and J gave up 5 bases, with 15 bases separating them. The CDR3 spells CASGGRTGETQYF. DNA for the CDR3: TGTGCCAGCGGAGGGAGGACTGGCGAGACCCAGTACTTC.

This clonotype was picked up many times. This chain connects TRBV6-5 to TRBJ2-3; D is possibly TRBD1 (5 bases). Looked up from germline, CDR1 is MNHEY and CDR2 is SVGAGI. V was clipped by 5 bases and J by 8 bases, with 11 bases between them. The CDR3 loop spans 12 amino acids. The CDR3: CASSGQGGTQYF. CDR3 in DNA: TGTGCCAGCAGTGGGCAGGGCGGTACGCAGTATTTT.

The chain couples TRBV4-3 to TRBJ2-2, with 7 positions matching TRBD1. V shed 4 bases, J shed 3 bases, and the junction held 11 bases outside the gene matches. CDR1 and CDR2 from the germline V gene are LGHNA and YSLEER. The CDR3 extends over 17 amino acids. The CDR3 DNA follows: TGCGCCAGCAGCCTTGCTCTCTGGGACAGTCACACCGGGGAGCTGTTTTTT. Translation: CASSLALWDSHTGELFF.

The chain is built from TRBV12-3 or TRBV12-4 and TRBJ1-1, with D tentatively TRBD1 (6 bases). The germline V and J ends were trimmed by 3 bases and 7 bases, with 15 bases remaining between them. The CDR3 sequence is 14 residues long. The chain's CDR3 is CASSFNSLGGEAFF. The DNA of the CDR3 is TGTGCCAGCAGTTTTAACAGCCTAGGGGGTGAAGCTTTCTTT.